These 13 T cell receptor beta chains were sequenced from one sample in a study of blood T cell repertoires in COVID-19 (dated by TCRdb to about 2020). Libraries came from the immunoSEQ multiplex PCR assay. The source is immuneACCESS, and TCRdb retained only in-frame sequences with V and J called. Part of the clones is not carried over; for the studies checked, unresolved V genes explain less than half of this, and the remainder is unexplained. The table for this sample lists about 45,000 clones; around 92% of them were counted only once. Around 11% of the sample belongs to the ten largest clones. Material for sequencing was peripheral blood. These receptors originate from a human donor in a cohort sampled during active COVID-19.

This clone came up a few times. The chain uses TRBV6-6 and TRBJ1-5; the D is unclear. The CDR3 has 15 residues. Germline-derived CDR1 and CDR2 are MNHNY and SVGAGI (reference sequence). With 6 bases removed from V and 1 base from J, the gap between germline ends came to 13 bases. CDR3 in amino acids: CASSRARGSNQPQHF. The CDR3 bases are TGTGCCAGCAGCCGGGCCCGGGGAAGCAATCAGCCCCAGCATTTT.

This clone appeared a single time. The CDR3 bases are TGTGCCAGCAGACTAGTTGTGGGTCAGCCCCAGCATTTT. It encodes CASRLVVGQPQHF. The chain joins TRBV6-5 to TRBJ1-5; D not resolved. This CDR3 spans 13 amino acids. V shed 6 bases and J shed 6 bases, with 12 bases lying between them. Germline V lookup: CDR1 MNHEY, CDR2 SVGAGI.

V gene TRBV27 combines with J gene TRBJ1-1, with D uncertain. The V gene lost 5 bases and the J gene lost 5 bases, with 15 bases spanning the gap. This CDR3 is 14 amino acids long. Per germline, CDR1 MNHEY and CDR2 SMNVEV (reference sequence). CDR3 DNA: TGTGCCAGCAGTCTCATTCTGGGCACGACTGAAGCTTTCTTT. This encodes CASSLILGTTEAFF.

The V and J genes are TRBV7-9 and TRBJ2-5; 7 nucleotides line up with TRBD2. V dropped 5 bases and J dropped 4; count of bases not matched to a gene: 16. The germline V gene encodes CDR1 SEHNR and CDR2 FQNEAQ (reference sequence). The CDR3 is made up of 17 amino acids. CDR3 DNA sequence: TGTGCCAGCAGCCCATACTTTGGGGGGGTAGGAACAGAGACCCAGTACTTC. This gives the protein CASSPYFGGVGTETQYF.

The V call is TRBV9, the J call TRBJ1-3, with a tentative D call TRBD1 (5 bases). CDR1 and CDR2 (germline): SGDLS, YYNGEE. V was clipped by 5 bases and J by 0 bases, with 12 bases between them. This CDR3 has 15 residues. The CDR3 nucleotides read TGTGCCAGCAGTACGGTACAGGACTCTGGAAACACCATATATTTT. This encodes CASSTVQDSGNTIYF.

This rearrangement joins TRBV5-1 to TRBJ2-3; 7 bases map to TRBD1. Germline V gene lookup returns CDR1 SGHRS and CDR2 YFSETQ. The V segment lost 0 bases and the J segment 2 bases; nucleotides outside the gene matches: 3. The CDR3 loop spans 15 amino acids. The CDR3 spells CASSLEGALTDTQYF. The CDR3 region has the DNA TGCGCCAGCAGCTTGGAGGGGGCCCTCACAGATACGCAGTATTTT.

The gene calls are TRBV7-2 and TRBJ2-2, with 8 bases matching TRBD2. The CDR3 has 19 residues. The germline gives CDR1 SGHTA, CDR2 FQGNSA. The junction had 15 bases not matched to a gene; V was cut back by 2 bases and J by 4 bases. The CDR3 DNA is TGTGCCAGCAGCTTAAATAGAATTCGGTTAGCGGGAAGCACCGGGGAGCTGTTTTTT. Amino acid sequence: CASSLNRIRLAGSTGELFF.

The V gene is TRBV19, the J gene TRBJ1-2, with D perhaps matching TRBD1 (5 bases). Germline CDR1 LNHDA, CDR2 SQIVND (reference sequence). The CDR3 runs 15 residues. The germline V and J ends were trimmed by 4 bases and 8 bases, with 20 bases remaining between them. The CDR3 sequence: CASSRAGPPSMGYTF. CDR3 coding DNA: TGTGCCAGTAGTAGGGCGGGGCCCCCATCTATGGGCTACACCTTC.

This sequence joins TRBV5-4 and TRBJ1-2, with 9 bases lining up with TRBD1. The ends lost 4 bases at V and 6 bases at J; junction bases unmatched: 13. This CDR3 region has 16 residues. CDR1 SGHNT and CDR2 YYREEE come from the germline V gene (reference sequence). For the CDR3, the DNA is TGTGCCAGCAGCCCGGCGGGTCTGGGACAGGGCAATGGCTACACCTTC. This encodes CASSPAGLGQGNGYTF.

CDR3 bases: TGTGCCAGCAGTTCCCCCGGGACTAGCGTGACCTACGAGCAGTACTTC. Its protein product is CASSSPGTSVTYEQYF. The chain recombines TRBV6-2 or TRBV6-3 with TRBJ2-7, with 10 bases matching TRBD2. The CDR3 consists of 16 residues. CDR1 MNHEY and CDR2 SVGEGT come from the germline V gene. J gave up 2 bases and V 4 bases, and 8 bases lay outside the gene matches.

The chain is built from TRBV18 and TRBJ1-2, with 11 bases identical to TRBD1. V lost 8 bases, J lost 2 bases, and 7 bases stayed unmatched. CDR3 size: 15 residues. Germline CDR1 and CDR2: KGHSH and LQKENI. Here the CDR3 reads CASLFGQGANYGYTF. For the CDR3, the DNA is TGTGCCAGCCTCTTCGGACAGGGGGCGAACTATGGCTACACCTTC.

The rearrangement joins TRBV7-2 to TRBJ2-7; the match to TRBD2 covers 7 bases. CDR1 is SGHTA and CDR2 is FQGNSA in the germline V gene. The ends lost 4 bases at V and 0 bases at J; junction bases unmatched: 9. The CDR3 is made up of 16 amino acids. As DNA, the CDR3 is TGTGCCAGCAGCTCTCTAAAGCGGGGTTACTCCTACGAGCAGTACTTC. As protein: CASSSLKRGYSYEQYF. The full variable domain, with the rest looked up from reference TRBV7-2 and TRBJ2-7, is GAGVSQSPSNKVTEKGKDVELRCDPISGHTALYWYRQSLGQGLEFLIYFQGNSAPDKSGLPSDRFSAERTGGSVSTLTIQRTQQEDSAVYLCASSSLKRGYSYEQYFGPGTRLTVT.

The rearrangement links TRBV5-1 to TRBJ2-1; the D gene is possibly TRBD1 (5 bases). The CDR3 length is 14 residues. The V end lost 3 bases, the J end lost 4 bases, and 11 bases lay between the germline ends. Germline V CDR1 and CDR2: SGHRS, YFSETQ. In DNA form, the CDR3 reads TGCGCCAGCAGCTCATCGACAGAATACAATGAGCAGTTCTTC. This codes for CASSSSTEYNEQFF.